This T cell receptor (beta chain) was captured by sequencing in a study of T cells in localized non-small cell lung cancer. Study conclusions and caveats: Increased T cell density in blood showed an association with longer overall survival. A single tumor region was sequenced, leaving heterogeneity possible.

Per germline, CDR1 GTSNPN and CDR2 SVGIG (reference sequence). There are 15 residues in the CDR3. The method was immunoSEQ multiplex PCR; TCRdb's version includes in-frame clones alone and lacks a portion of them. The sample records some 20,000 clones, 80% to 90% being singletons. Comment on this clone: Its antigen is still unknown. Relative to the germline gene, one junction end is altered; a read error may explain this.

The clonotype comes from a man between 40 and 70 years old with stage II squamous cell lung carcinoma. The sample consisted of PBMCs, taken before any cancer treatment. J is TRBJ2-1 and V is TRBV30; 10 nucleotides agree with TRBD2. Here the CDR3 DNA reads TGTGCCTGGAGCTCCTCACAAGCGGGGGGGGCCGGGATGATCTTC. It encodes CAWSSSQAGGAGMIF.